Following are 10 T cell receptor beta chains from one sample sequenced in a study of T cells expressing NK-cell markers. TCRdb re-called the 5' RACE reads and shows each CDR3 protein once, DNA omitted. The repertoire table contains 500,000 or so distinct CDR3 sequences. The material sequenced was blood T cells: a sorted CD56 or NKG2C T cell subset, CD4+ or CD8+ T cells, or bulk PBMC T cells (not recorded which). These receptors originate from a man aged 18 to 30 in good health.

V gene TRBV6-1 combines with J gene TRBJ2-3; TCRdb's assignment of TRBD1 cannot be checked, as there is no DNA. From germline, CDR1 is MNHNS and CDR2 SASEGT. This CDR3 has 15 residues. CDR3 amino acids: CASRFIGQGTDTQYF.

The V gene is TRBV5-1, the J gene TRBJ2-1. CDR3 length: 12 amino acids. Germline CDR1 SGHRS, CDR2 YFSETQ. The CDR3 is CASSLDMLAQFF.

This CDR3 is CASRADWGDTQYF. This sequence joins TRBV3-1 and TRBJ2-3; checking the TCRdb D call of TRBD1 is not possible without DNA. CDR3 size: 13 residues. The germline V gene encodes CDR1 LGHDT and CDR2 YNNKEL (reference sequence).

The V and J genes are TRBV7-9 and TRBJ2-5; TCRdb's D call, TRBD1, is unchecked because there is no DNA. The CDR3 extends over 16 amino acids. The V gene's germline CDR1 is SEHNR and CDR2 FQNEAQ (reference sequence). The CDR3 sequence is CASNSKRGSGQETQYF.

This sequence joins TRBV20-1 and TRBJ2-1; the TCRdb D gene call, TRBD2, has no DNA to confirm it. The germline gives CDR1 DFQATT, CDR2 SNEGSKA (reference sequence). This CDR3 has 18 residues. CDR3 region: CSARDLSRAGESYNEQFF.

The chain carries TRBV25-1 and TRBJ1-1. Germline V gives CDR1 MGHDK, CDR2 SYGVNS. There are 11 residues in the CDR3. CDR3 sequence reads: CASAGSAEAFF.

The chain joins TRBV6-5 to TRBJ1-1. The CDR3 has 12 amino acids. Germline V gene data show CDR1 as MNHEY and CDR2 as SVGAGI. The CDR3 sequence is CASGSAFTEAFF.

The chain employs TRBV27 and TRBJ2-1; TCRdb's assignment of TRBD1 cannot be checked, as there is no DNA. Germline assignment: CDR1 MNHEY and CDR2 SMNVEV (reference sequence). The CDR3 runs 13 residues. CDR3 region: CASSPRGTGGGFF.

This rearrangement joins TRBV12-3 or TRBV12-4 to TRBJ2-3; TCRdb gives TRBD2 as the D gene, but with no DNA this cannot be confirmed. This CDR3 contains 16 residues. The CDR3: CASSWSSGRPPDTQYF.

The chain links TRBV5-1 to TRBJ2-6. From germline, CDR1 is SGHRS and CDR2 YFSETQ. The CDR3 consists of 17 residues. CDR3 amino acids: CASSSQTVFSGANVLTF.